This T cell receptor beta chain was observed in a study of blood T cell repertoires in COVID-19. Germline V gene data show CDR1 as SGHRS and CDR2 as YFSETQ. Trimming stripped 4 bases from V and 4 bases from J, with 15 bases between. The CDR3 is 15 amino acids. Which cohort a participant joined came from the clinical history participants gave. Sequencing was performed with immunoSEQ multiplex PCR; in TCRdb, only in-frame clones are kept and a portion is missing. This sample carries about 330,000 clones, around 87% of them seen once, and the ten largest clones take about 5.2%. This TCR came from a woman aged 25 to 39 who had recovered from COVID-19. V usage is TRBV5-1 and J usage is TRBJ1-3, with D maybe TRBD1 (6 bases). The specimen sequenced was PBMCs or T cells enriched from blood (not recorded which). The chain's CDR3 is CASSTTGIRGNTIYF. The CDR3 coding sequence is TGCGCCAGCAGCACCACAGGGATCCGGGGAAACACCATATATTTT.